One and the same sample provided the 29 T cell receptor beta chains below, sequenced in a study of blood T cell repertoires in COVID-19. This table comes from immunoSEQ multiplex PCR, and its TCRdb copy is limited to in-frame clones, with some not included. This sample has 200,000 to 250,000 clones, with roughly 78% found just once. The sample was peripheral blood. These receptors were obtained from a middle-aged woman with acute or convalescent COVID-19.

This sequence joins TRBV7-6 and TRBJ1-1; weak D call: TRBD1 (6 bases). The germline gives CDR1 SGHVS, CDR2 FNYEAQ. CDR3 length: 15 amino acids. V lost 5 bases and J lost 5, with 18 bases in between. In nucleotides, the CDR3 is TGTGCCAGCAGCCCGCGGGGGGCTTTTGGGACTGAAGCTTTCTTT. This encodes CASSPRGAFGTEAFF.

The CDR3 DNA reads as TGTGCCAGCAGTGCAGGCGCTAATTCACCCCTCCACTTT. Protein product: CASSAGANSPLHF. The chain is built from TRBV11-3 and TRBJ1-6; the D is unclear. Germline values: CDR1 SGHNT, CDR2 YENEEA. CDR3 size: 13 residues. Trimming took off 6 bases at V and 6 bases at J, with 9 bases between the two ends.

The chain uses TRBV5-1 and TRBJ2-1; a weak D match, TRBD1 (6 bases). Trimming took off 0 bases at V and 7 bases at J, with 23 bases between the two ends. CDR3 length: 18 amino acids. CDR1 and CDR2 from the germline V gene are SGHRS and YFSETQ. This chain's CDR3 is CASSLAIPGQSSWNEQFF. CDR3 DNA: TGCGCCAGCAGCTTGGCGATCCCTGGACAGAGCTCTTGGAATGAGCAGTTCTTC.

This chain joins TRBV11-2 and TRBJ2-1; possible D gene TRBD2, 6 bases. Germline V gene data show CDR1 as SGHAT and CDR2 as FQNNGV. The CDR3 contains 15 residues. V was cut by 2 bases and J by 4 bases, with 12 bases left in between. The CDR3 region is CASSLIGGTYNEQFF. The CDR3 nucleotides are TGTGCCAGCAGCTTAATTGGGGGGACTTACAATGAGCAGTTCTTC.

This sequence joins TRBV4-1 and TRBJ2-2; 9 positions agree with TRBD2. The trim removed 4 bases at V and 6 bases at J, leaving 12 bases unmatched. Germline values: CDR1 MGHRA, CDR2 YSYEKL. The CDR3 sequence is 17 residues long. DNA of the CDR3: TGCGCCAGCAGCCCCCTGGAACGCGGGGGGGCGTCCGGGGAGCTGTTTTTT. It specifies CASSPLERGGASGELFF.

The V call is TRBV7-3, the J call TRBJ2-1; 8 nucleotides match TRBD1. This CDR3 has 13 amino acids. V dropped 5 bases and J dropped 12; count of bases not matched to a gene: 9. Looked up from germline, CDR1 is SGHTA and CDR2 is FQGTGA. Here the CDR3 DNA reads TGTGCCAGCAGCCCGGGACAGGCATTGGTGCAGTTCTTC. Translated: CASSPGQALVQFF.

The chain carries TRBV10-1 and TRBJ2-1; D unclear. The CDR3 totals 14 residues. Germline lookup yields CDR1 WNHNN and CDR2 SYGVQD (reference sequence). V dropped 3 bases and J dropped 8 bases, with 14 bases sitting between them. CDR3 in amino acids: CASSDTGSEHEQFF. CDR3 nucleotides: TGCGCCAGCAGTGATACCGGCAGCGAGCATGAGCAGTTCTTC.

This clone has just a few counts. Other DNA sequences of this sample code for an identical CDR3. The chain is built from TRBV18 and TRBJ2-7, with TRBD2 as a possible D gene (6 bases). Trimming left V 4 bases short and J 5 bases short, with 15 bases between. Germline loops: CDR1 KGHSH, CDR2 LQKENI. This CDR3 has 14 amino acids. The CDR3 loop reads CASSLSIGEDEQYF. The DNA of the CDR3 is TGTGCCAGCTCACTCTCGATAGGGGAGGACGAGCAGTACTTC.

This clone has a handful of counts. This rearrangement joins TRBV29-1 to TRBJ1-1, with 8 nucleotides matching TRBD1. The CDR3 length is 14 residues. Trimming took 1 base from V and 10 from J; bases not matched to a gene: 11. The V gene's germline CDR1 is SQVTM and CDR2 ANQGSEA. Here the CDR3 DNA reads TGCAGCGTTGAAGTCCCCGGGACAGGCAAAGGAGCTTTCTTT. Encoded protein: CSVEVPGTGKGAFF.

This clone was recorded once. The CDR3 loop is CASSERLWGQVDTQYF. CDR3 DNA: TGTGCCAGCAGTGAACGGCTTTGGGGGCAAGTAGATACGCAGTATTTT. This chain links TRBV6-1 with TRBJ2-3, with a possible D match to TRBD1 (6 bases). In germline, CDR1 is MNHNS, CDR2 SASEGT. The CDR3 is made up of 16 amino acids. V was pared by 2 bases and J by 5 bases, with 17 bases between.

This clone was seen a single time. The chain couples TRBV5-4 to TRBJ2-2, with 11 bases fitting TRBD2. Germline assignment: CDR1 SGHNT and CDR2 YYREEE (reference sequence). This CDR3 has 15 amino acids. V gave up 4 bases and J gave up 5 bases; unmatched junction bases: 4. CDR3 DNA: TGTGCCAGCAGCGGGGGGACTAGCGGTACCGGGGAGCTGTTTTTT. Its translation is CASSGGTSGTGELFF.

The chain joins TRBV6-6 to TRBJ2-7; 8 bases map to TRBD1. The CDR3 runs to 15 residues. V was pared by 2 bases and J by 6 bases, with 9 bases of the junction left unmatched. Germline CDR1 is MNHNY and CDR2 is SVGAGI (reference sequence). The CDR3 sequence: CASSYPVTGDSEQYF. CDR3 in DNA: TGTGCCAGCAGTTACCCCGTGACAGGGGATTCCGAGCAGTACTTC.

The genes are TRBV6-4 and TRBJ1-6; D not resolved. V was shortened by 1 base and J by 9 bases, with 10 bases between the two germline ends. This CDR3 is built from 14 residues. Germline CDR1 reads MRHNA; CDR2 reads SNTAGT. The CDR3 protein is CASSDWLRGSPLHF. The CDR3, as DNA: TGTGCCAGCAGTGACTGGCTTCGGGGTTCACCCCTCCACTTT.

The CDR3 loop reads CASRTGGYSPYGYTF. The CDR3 DNA reads TGTGCCAGCAGGACAGGGGGATACTCTCCCTATGGCTACACCTTC. The chain has TRBV27 and TRBJ1-2, with 9 nucleotides matching TRBD1. Germline CDR1 MNHEY, CDR2 SMNVEV (reference sequence). CDR3 length equals 15 residues. With V trimmed by 6 bases and J by 4 bases, 9 bases remained unmatched.

The V and J genes are TRBV27 and TRBJ2-1, with TRBD2 matching 7 bases. J was trimmed by 4 bases and V by 6 bases; bases with no gene match: 9. CDR3 length equals 15 residues. Germline lookup yields CDR1 MNHEY and CDR2 SMNVEV (reference sequence). Here the CDR3 DNA reads TGTGCCAGCAGGCCCCTAGCGGCCTTTTACAATGAGCAGTTCTTC. This gives the protein CASRPLAAFYNEQFF.

Only one count was recorded for this clone. This chain uses TRBV10-3 with TRBJ2-3, with D tentatively TRBD2 (5 bases). Trimming left V 5 bases short and J 3 bases short, with 12 bases between. Germline V CDR1 and CDR2: ENHRY, SYGVKD. This CDR3 is 14 amino acids long. The chain's CDR3 is CAISKNGGTDTQYF. The CDR3 nucleotides are TGTGCCATCAGTAAGAATGGAGGAACAGATACGCAGTATTTT.

The V call is TRBV7-2, the J call TRBJ2-3; 12 nucleotides align to TRBD2. Germline V gene sequence: CDR1 SGHTA, CDR2 FQGNSA. Unmatched junction bases numbered 2, after V lost 3 bases and J lost 1 base. This CDR3 contains 16 residues. This CDR3 is CASSFRLAGGTDTQYF. The CDR3 nucleotides read TGTGCCAGCAGCTTCAGACTAGCGGGGGGCACAGATACGCAGTATTTT.

The chain links TRBV5-1 to TRBJ2-5; 8 bases map to TRBD2. From germline, CDR1 is SGHRS and CDR2 YFSETQ. V trimming: 0 bases; J trimming: 2 bases; junction bases outside the gene matches: 6. CDR3 length: 16 residues. The CDR3 loop is CASSLDVSGGQETQYF. The CDR3 region has the DNA TGCGCCAGCAGCTTGGACGTGTCGGGGGGGCAAGAGACCCAGTACTTC.

The rearrangement joins TRBV9 to TRBJ2-3; 7 nucleotides align to TRBD1. V lost 4 bases, J lost 1 base, and 6 bases stayed unmatched. Germline lookup yields CDR1 SGDLS and CDR2 YYNGEE. The CDR3 loop spans 15 amino acids. The chain's CDR3 is CASSPTGVGTDTQYF. CDR3 coding DNA: TGTGCCAGCAGCCCCACAGGGGTGGGCACAGATACGCAGTATTTT.

V usage is TRBV29-1 and J usage is TRBJ2-5, with D possibly being TRBD1 or TRBD2 (7 bases each). The germline V gene has CDR1 SQVTM and CDR2 ANQGSEA. CDR3 size: 12 residues. V was shortened by 7 bases and J by 8 bases, with 17 bases between the two germline ends. The CDR3 is CSGGQPGGTQYF. The CDR3 nucleotides read TGCAGCGGGGGACAGCCGGGGGGCACCCAGTACTTC.

This clone showed up just once. The chain employs TRBV6-1 and TRBJ1-3; no clear D. Germline V gene data show CDR1 as MNHNS and CDR2 as SASEGT. V lost 2 bases and J 0 bases, leaving 8 bases between the germline ends. The CDR3 spans 15 residues. The CDR3 region has the DNA TGTGCCAGCAGTGAACGGGTGAACTCTGGAAACACCATATATTTT. Translation: CASSERVNSGNTIYF.

The chain recombines TRBV10-1 with TRBJ2-3, with a possible D match to TRBD2 (6 bases). Germline V gives CDR1 WNHNN, CDR2 SYGVQD (reference sequence). V was clipped by 3 bases and J by 7 bases, with 20 bases between them. The CDR3 runs to 16 residues. The CDR3, as DNA: TGCGCCAGCAGTGATCTTAAGGAGGGCTACTTAAATACGCAGTATTTT. Translated, it gives CASSDLKEGYLNTQYF.

The V gene is TRBV5-4, the J gene TRBJ2-7; a possible D gene is TRBD1 (7 bases). The germline V and J ends were trimmed by 0 bases and 3 bases, with 13 bases remaining between them. The CDR3 is 15 residues long. Germline CDR1 is SGHNT and CDR2 is YYREEE (reference sequence). The DNA for the CDR3 is TGTGCCAGCAGCTTGGACCCAGGGGGGCACTACGAGCAGTACTTC. This translates into CASSLDPGGHYEQYF.

The chain has TRBV25-1 and TRBJ2-3; 8 bases agree with TRBD2. This CDR3 has 14 residues. Germline V gene lookup returns CDR1 MGHDK and CDR2 SYGVNS. V was clipped by 10 bases and J by 1 base; unmatched bases: 7. CDR3 in amino acids: CATKKAGGTDTQYF. The CDR3 DNA is TGTGCCACCAAAAAAGCGGGGGGCACAGATACGCAGTATTTT.

This chain connects TRBV5-6 to TRBJ2-7; D gene unclear. The V gene lost 0 bases and the J gene lost 0 bases, with 13 bases spanning the gap. CDR3 length: 16 residues. Germline V gene data show CDR1 as SGHDT and CDR2 as YYEEEE. The CDR3 protein is CASSLGGRHYSYEQYF. The CDR3 DNA sequence: TGTGCCAGCAGCTTGGGAGGCCGGCACTACTCCTACGAGCAGTACTTC.

The rearrangement joins TRBV7-2 to TRBJ1-2; no clear D gene. V was pared by 1 base and J by 6 bases, with 9 bases between. The germline V gene has CDR1 SGHTA and CDR2 FQGNSA. The CDR3 consists of 13 residues. The DNA for the CDR3 is TGTGCCAGCAGCTTAGTGACAACCGATGGCTACACCTTC. It codes for CASSLVTTDGYTF.

The chain has TRBV5-1 and TRBJ1-1, with 7 bases fitting TRBD1. Germline lookup yields CDR1 SGHRS and CDR2 YFSETQ. After removal of 4 bases from V and 4 bases from J, the junction contained 10 bases not matched to a gene. The CDR3 is 15 residues long. The CDR3 DNA sequence: TGCGCCAGCAGCCTTAGACAGGGCCAGGGCACTGAAGCTTTCTTT. It codes for CASSLRQGQGTEAFF.

The rearrangement uses TRBV6-5 and TRBJ2-1; 7 nucleotides match TRBD2. V shed 8 bases, J shed 9 bases, and the junction held 16 bases outside the gene matches. Germline-derived CDR1 and CDR2 are MNHEY and SVGAGI. This CDR3 spans 15 amino acids. The CDR3: CASHRSGIPPSEQFF. The CDR3 DNA is TGTGCCAGCCACAGGAGCGGGATCCCGCCCAGTGAGCAGTTCTTC.

CDR3 residues: CASSRTVGRGAATYEQYF. The CDR3 DNA reads TGTGCCAGCAGCCGTACCGTGGGTCGGGGGGCGGCGACCTACGAGCAGTACTTC. This chain uses TRBV11-2 with TRBJ2-7, with D tentatively TRBD2 (7 bases). Germline V lookup: CDR1 SGHAT, CDR2 FQNNGV. This CDR3 is 18 amino acids long. V lost 5 bases and J lost 2, with 25 bases in between.